This TCR beta chain derives from a study of blood T cell repertoires in COVID-19. The repertoire was sequenced with immunoSEQ multiplex PCR; TCRdb's copy has only in-frame clones and lacks some. The sample carries more than 400,000 clones, roughly 91% recorded once. The sample was PBMCs or T cells enriched from blood (not recorded which). The TCR sequence derives from a man aged 18 to 30 who had recovered from COVID-19.

The CDR3 spells CASSRQNAGLNSPLHF. In nucleotides, the CDR3 is TGCGCCAGCAGCCGCCAGAATGCGGGGCTTAATTCACCCCTCCACTTT. J is TRBJ1-6 and V is TRBV5-1; perhaps TRBD1 as D (5 bases). This CDR3 comprises 16 residues. Germline V gene lookup returns CDR1 SGHRS and CDR2 YFSETQ. V lost 4 bases to trimming and J lost 6 bases, with 17 bases between them.